This is a list of T cell receptor beta chains from one sample in a study of Ad26.COV2.S vaccination and SARS-CoV-2 variants. The method was immunoSEQ multiplex PCR; TCRdb's version includes in-frame clones alone and lacks a portion of them. The sample has some 370,000 clones, 83% seen once; the top ten hold roughly 7.4%. The material sequenced was peripheral blood, taken in a trial of Ad26.COV2.S vaccine versus placebo. The receptors were gathered from a person aged 18-60 years who received the Ad26.COV2.S COVID-19 vaccine or a placebo. Each CDR3 is given with its conserved first and last residue. D genes are given only for firm matches. A clone size is listed for some rows: how often the clone was seen (once, few, many), or a class if it is expanded.

V	size	D	J	CDR3	DNA
TRBV2	NA	NA	TRBJ1-6	CASAYNSPLHF	TGTGCCAGCGCTTATAATTCACCCCTCCACTTT
TRBV4-3	NA	TRBD2	TRBJ2-3	CASSPWTSGGSDF	TGCGCCAGCAGCCCCTGGACTAGCGGGGGTAGTGATTTT
TRBV5-6	few	NA	TRBJ1-1	CASSLFDVEAFF	TGTGCCAGCAGCTTGTTTGACGTTGAAGCTTTCTTT
TRBV29-1	NA	NA	TRBJ2-7	CSVLVPNYEQYF	TGCAGCGTTTTGGTACCAAACTACGAGCAGTACTTC
TRBV3-1/TRBV3-2	NA	NA	TRBJ2-1	CASTSWGREIDNEQFF	TGTGCCAGCACGAGTTGGGGGCGGGAGATCGACAATGAGCAGTTCTTC
TRBV19	many	NA	TRBJ2-7	CASTPTGGIYEQYF	TGTGCCAGTACCCCGACAGGAGGGATCTACGAGCAGTACTTC
TRBV2	few	NA	TRBJ2-7	CASSGAGEQYF	TGTGCCAGCAGTGGGGCAGGGGAGCAGTACTTC
TRBV10-1	few	TRBD1	TRBJ2-7	CASSDGGTGGHEQYF	TGCGCCAGCAGTGATGGTGGGACAGGAGGCCACGAGCAGTACTTC
TRBV4-1	NA	NA	TRBJ1-3	CASSSGLSGNTIYF	TGCGCCAGCAGCAGTGGGCTCTCTGGAAACACCATATATTTT
TRBV7-9	NA	NA	TRBJ1-1	CASTPVNTEAFF	TGTGCCAGCACCCCGGTAAACACTGAAGCTTTCTTT
TRBV28	NA	NA	TRBJ2-2	CASSLKRVTGELFF	TGTGCCAGCAGTTTAAAAAGAGTCACCGGGGAGCTGTTTTTT